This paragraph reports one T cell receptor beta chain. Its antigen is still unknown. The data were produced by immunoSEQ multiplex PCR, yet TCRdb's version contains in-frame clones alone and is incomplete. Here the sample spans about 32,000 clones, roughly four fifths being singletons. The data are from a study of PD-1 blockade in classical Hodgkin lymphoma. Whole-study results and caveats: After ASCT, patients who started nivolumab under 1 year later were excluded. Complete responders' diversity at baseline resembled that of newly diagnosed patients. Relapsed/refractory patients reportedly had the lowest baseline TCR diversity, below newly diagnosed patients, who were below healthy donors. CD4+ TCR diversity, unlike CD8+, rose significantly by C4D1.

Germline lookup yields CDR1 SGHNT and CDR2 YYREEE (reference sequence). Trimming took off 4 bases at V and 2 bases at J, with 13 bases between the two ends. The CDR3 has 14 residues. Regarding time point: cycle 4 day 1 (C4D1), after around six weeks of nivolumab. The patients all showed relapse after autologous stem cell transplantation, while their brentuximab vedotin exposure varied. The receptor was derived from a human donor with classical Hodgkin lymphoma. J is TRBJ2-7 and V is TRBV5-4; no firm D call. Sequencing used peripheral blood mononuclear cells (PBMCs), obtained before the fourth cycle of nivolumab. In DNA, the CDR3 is TGTGCCAGCAGCCCTGGGCCAGGTCCCTACGAGCAGTACGTC. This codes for CASSPGPGPYEQYV.